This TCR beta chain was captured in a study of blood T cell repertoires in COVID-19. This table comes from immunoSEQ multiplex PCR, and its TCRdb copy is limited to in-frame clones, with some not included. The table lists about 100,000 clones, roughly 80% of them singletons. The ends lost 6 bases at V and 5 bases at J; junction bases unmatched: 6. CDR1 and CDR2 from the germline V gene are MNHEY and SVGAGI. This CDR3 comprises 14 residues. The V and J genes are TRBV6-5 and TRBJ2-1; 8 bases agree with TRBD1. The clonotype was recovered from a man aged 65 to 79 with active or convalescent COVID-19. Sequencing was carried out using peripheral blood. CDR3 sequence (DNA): TGTGCCAGCAGGACGGACAGGGCGGACAATGAGCAGTTCTTC. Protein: CASRTDRADNEQFF.